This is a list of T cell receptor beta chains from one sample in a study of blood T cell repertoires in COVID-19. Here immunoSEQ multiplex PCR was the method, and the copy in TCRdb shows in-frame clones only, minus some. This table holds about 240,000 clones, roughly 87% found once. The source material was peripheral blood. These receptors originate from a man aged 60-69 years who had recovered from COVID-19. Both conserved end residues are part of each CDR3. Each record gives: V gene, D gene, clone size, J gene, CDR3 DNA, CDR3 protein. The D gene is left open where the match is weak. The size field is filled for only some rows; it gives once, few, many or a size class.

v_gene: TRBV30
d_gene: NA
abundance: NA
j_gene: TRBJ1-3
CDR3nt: TGTGCCGGATGCGACCCGCCGGGGGAAGACACCATATATTTT
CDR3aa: CAGCDPPGEDTIYF

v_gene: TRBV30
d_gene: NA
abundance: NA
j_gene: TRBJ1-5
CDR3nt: TGTGCCTGGAACCGCGGTGGCAATCAGCCCCAGCATTTT
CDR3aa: CAWNRGGNQPQHF

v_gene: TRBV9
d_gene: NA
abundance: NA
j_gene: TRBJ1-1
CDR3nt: TGTGCCAGCAGCGTAAATTGGGGGGACACTGAAGCTTTCTTT
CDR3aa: CASSVNWGDTEAFF

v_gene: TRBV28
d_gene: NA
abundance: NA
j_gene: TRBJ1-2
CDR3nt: TGTGCCAGCAGACATGCCAACAGGGTAGATGGCTACACCTTC
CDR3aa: CASRHANRVDGYTF

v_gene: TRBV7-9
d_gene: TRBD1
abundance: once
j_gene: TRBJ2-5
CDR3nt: TGTGCCAGCAGCTCACGGAGGACAGGCCAAGAGACCCAGTACTTC
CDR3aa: CASSSRRTGQETQYF

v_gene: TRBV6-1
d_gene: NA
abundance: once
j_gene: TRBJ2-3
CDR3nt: TGTGCCAGCAGTGACACAGGGCGATCAGATACGCAGTATTTT
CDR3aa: CASSDTGRSDTQYF

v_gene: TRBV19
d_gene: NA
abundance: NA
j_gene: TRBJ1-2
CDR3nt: TGTGCCAGTGTACCCAGACCGGGGAATTATGGCTACACCTTC
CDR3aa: CASVPRPGNYGYTF

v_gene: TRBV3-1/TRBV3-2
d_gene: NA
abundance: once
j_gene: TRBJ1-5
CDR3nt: TGTGCCAGCAGCCTCATTAGGGGTTATCCTTATAGCAATCAGCCCCAGCATTTT
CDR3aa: CASSLIRGYPYSNQPQHF

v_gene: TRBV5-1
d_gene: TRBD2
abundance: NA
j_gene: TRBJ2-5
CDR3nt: TGCGCCAGCAGCCCGTTCAGCGGGGGGGCCGTGAAGACCCAGTACTTC
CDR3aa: CASSPFSGGAVKTQYF

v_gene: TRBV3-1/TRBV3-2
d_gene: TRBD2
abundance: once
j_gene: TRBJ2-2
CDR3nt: TGTGCCAGCAGCCCTAGCGGGGTCATGAACACCGGGGAGCTGTTTTTT
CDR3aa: CASSPSGVMNTGELFF

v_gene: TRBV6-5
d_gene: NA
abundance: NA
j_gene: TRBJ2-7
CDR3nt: TGTGCCAGCAGTACCTTAGGGGGGGCCTACGAGCAGTACTTC
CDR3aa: CASSTLGGAYEQYF

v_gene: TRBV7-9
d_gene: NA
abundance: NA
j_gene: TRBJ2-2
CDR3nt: TGTGCCAGCAGCACACGGGGGAGCGCAACTAACACCGGGGAGCTGTTTTTT
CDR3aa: CASSTRGSATNTGELFF

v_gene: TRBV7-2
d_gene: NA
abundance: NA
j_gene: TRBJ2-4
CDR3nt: TGTGCCAGCAGCTTAGCGCGATTTAACATTCAGTACTTC
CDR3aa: CASSLARFNIQYF

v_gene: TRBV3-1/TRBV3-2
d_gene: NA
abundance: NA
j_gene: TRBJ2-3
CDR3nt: TGTGCCAGCAGCCAAGAATGGGGCGCAGGTGGGGCAGATACGCAGTATTTT
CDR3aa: CASSQEWGAGGADTQYF

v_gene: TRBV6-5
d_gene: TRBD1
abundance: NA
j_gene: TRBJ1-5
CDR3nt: TGTGCCAGCAGCACGGGACAGGGGAGCAATCAGCCCCAGCATTTT
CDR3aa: CASSTGQGSNQPQHF

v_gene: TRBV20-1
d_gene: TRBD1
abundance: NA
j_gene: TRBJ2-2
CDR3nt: TGCAGTGCTAGTCCGGGACAGGGGGGAGACACCGGGGAGCTGTTTTTT
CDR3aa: CSASPGQGGDTGELFF

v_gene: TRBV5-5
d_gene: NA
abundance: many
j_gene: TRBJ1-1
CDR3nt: TGTGCCAGCGCTTTGGGCGGCAGGGGCGGGACTGAAGCTTTCTTT
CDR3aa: CASALGGRGGTEAFF

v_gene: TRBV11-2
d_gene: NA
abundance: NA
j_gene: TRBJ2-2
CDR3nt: TGTGCCAGCAGTCTGGATGTGCGGGACGGGGAGCTGTTTTTT
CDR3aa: CASSLDVRDGELFF

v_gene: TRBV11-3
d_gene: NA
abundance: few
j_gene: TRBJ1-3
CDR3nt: TGTGCCAGCAGCTTAGGAGCAGGGTTCGGAAACACCATATATTTT
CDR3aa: CASSLGAGFGNTIYF

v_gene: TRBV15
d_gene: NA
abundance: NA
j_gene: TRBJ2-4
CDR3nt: TGTGCCACCAGCAGAGATCATAGGGGTTCCAAAAACATTCAGTACTTC
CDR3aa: CATSRDHRGSKNIQYF

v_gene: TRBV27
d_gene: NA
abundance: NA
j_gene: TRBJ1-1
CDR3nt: TGTGCCAGCTGGGATGGGGGGGCCGGGCACACTGAAGCTTTCTTT
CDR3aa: CASWDGGAGHTEAFF

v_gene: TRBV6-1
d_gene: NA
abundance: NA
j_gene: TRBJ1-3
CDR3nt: TGTGCCAGCAGTGAAATCGGACAGGGAAACACCATATATTTT
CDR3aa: CASSEIGQGNTIYF

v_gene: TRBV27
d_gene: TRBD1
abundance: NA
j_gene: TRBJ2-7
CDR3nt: TGTGCCAGCAGTCGGACAGGGGGCTCCGTATACGAGCAGTACTTC
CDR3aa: CASSRTGGSVYEQYF

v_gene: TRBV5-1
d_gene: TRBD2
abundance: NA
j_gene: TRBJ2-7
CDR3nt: TGCGCCAGCAGCTTGGGTCCCGGGGGGTCCTACGAGCAGTACTTC
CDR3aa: CASSLGPGGSYEQYF

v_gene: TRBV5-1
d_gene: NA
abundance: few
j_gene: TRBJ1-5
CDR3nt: TGCGCCAGCAGCCTAACTCCCTCTCAGCCCCAGCATTTT
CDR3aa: CASSLTPSQPQHF

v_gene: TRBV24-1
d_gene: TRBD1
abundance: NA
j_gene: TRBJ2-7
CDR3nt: TGTGCCACCAGTGACCGGGGACAGGAGAACGAGCAGTACTTC
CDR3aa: CATSDRGQENEQYF

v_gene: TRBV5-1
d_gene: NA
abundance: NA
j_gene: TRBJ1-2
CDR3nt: TGCGCCAGCAGCTTGGCGTTTCCGGGGGATGGCTACACCTTC
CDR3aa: CASSLAFPGDGYTF

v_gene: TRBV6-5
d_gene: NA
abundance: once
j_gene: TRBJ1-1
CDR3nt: TGTGCCAGCAGTTACGGAGTGAGAACTGAAGCTTTCTTT
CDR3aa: CASSYGVRTEAFF

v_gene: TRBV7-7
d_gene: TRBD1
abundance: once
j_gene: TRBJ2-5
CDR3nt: TGTGCCAGCAGCTCCCGGGACAGGGGGCAAGAGACCCAGTACTTC
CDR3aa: CASSSRDRGQETQYF

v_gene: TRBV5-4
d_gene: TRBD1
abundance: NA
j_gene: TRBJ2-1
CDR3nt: TGTGCCAGCAGCTTCCATAAAACAGGGGGCGCCCGGGAGCAGTTCTTC
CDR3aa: CASSFHKTGGAREQFF

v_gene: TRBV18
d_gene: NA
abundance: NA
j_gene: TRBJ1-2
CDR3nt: TGTGCCAGCTCACCGACCAACGAAAGGGACATCTATGGCTACACCTTC
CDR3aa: CASSPTNERDIYGYTF

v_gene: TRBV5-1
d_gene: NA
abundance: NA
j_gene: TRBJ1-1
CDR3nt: TGCGCCAGCAGCTTAGGGGAAATGAACACTGAAGCTTTCTTT
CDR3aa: CASSLGEMNTEAFF

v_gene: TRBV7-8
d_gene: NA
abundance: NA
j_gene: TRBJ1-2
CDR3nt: TGTGCCAGCAGCTTAGCCCTTCCTAACTATGGCTACACCTTC
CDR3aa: CASSLALPNYGYTF

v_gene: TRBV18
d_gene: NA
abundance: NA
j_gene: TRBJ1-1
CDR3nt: TGTGCCAGCTCATCTTTCGTGGCAGATGAAGCTTTCTTT
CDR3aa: CASSSFVADEAFF

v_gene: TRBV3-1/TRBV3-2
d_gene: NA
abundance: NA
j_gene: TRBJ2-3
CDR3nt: TGTGCCAGCAGCCAGTCGGTGAACACAGATACGCAGTATTTT
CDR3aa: CASSQSVNTDTQYF

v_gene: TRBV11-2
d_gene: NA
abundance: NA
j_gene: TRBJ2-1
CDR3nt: TGTGCCAGCAGCTTCAACCGGGACTCCGGTGTGCAGTTCTTC
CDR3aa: CASSFNRDSGVQFF

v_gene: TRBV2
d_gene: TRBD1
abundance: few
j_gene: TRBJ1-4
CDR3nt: TGTGCCAGCAGTCTTCTTCAGGGGGACGCTAATGAAAAACTGTTTTTT
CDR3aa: CASSLLQGDANEKLFF

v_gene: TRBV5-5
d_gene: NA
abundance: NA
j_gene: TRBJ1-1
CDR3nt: TGTGCCAGCAGCCAGTGGGGAGGGAACACTGAAGCTTTCTTT
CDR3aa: CASSQWGGNTEAFF

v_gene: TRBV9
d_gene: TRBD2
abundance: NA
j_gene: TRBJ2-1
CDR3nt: TGTGCCAGCAGCGTTAGCGGGGGGGCGGTTAATAATGAGCAGTTCTTC
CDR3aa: CASSVSGGAVNNEQFF

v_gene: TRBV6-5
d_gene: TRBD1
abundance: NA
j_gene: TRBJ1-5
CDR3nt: TGTGCCAGCAGTCCAACAGGGGGCACCAATCAGCCCCAGCATTTT
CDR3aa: CASSPTGGTNQPQHF

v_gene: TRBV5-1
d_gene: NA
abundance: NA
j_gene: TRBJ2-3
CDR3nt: TGCGCCAGCAGCTCACCGGGGAAAGATACGCAGTATTTT
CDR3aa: CASSSPGKDTQYF

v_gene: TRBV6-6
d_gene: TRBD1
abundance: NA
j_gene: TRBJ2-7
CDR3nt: TGTGCCAGCAGTTACAGGGGGCTCCCCTACGAGCAGTACTTC
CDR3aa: CASSYRGLPYEQYF

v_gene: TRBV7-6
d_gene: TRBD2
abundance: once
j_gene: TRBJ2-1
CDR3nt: TGTGCCAGCAGCCATAGCGGGGGATCCTACAATGAGCAGTTCTTC
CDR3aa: CASSHSGGSYNEQFF

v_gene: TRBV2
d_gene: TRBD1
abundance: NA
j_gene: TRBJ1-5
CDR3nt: TGTGCCAGCAGTGTGTCAGGGACAGGGGGATCAGGCAATCAGCCCCAGCATTTT
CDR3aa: CASSVSGTGGSGNQPQHF

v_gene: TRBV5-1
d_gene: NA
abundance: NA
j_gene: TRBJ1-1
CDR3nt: TGCGCCAGCAGCTTGGAAGACGGCGGTTACACTGAAGCTTTCTTT
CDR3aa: CASSLEDGGYTEAFF

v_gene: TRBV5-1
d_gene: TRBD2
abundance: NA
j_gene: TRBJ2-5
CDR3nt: TGCGCCAGCAGCCGCCGGGCCGGCGGGGGGGAAGAGACCCAGTACTTC
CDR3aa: CASSRRAGGGEETQYF

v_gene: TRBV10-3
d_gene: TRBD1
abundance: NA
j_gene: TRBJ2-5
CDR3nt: TGTGCCATCAGTGCAGGACAGGGAACGGGGGAGACCCAGTACTTC
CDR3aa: CAISAGQGTGETQYF

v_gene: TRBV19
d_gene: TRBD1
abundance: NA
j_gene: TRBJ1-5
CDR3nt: TGTGCCAGTAGTATTTACAGGGGACGCAATCAGCCCCAGCATTTT
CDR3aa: CASSIYRGRNQPQHF

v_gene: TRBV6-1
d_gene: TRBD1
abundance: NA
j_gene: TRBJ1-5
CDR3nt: TGTGCCAGCAGTGTCGGACAGGGAAATAGCAATCAGCCCCAGCATTTT
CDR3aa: CASSVGQGNSNQPQHF

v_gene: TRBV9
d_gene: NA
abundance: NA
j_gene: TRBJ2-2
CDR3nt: TGTGCCAGCAGCGTATATCGGGGGACCGGGGAGCTGTTTTTT
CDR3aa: CASSVYRGTGELFF

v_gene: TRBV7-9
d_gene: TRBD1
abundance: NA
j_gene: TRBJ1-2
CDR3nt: TGTGCCAGCAGCTCGGACAGGGCGAGCTATGGCTACACCTTC
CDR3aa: CASSSDRASYGYTF

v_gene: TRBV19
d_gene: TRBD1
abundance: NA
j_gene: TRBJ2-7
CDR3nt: TGTGCCAGTAGTACCATGGGGACAGACCCTAGGGAGCAGTACTTC
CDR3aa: CASSTMGTDPREQYF

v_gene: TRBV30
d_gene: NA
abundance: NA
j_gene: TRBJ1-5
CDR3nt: TGTGCCTGGGCCACACCACCTCAGCCCCAGCATTTT
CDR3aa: CAWATPPQPQHF

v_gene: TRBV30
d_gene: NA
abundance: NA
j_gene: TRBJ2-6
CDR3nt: TGTGCCTGGGGGGGGATAGGACATACTGGGGCCAACGTCCTGACTTTC
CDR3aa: CAWGGIGHTGANVLTF

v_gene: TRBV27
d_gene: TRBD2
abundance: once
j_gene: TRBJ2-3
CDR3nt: TGTGCCAGCAGTTTTTCGGGGGGGATTGCGCAGTATTTT
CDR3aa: CASSFSGGIAQYF

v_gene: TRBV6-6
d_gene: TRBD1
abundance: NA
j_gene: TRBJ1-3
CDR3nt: TGTGCCAGCAGCCGACCGGGACAGGGGGCCATTTTTGGAAACACCATATATTTT
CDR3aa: CASSRPGQGAIFGNTIYF